The 24 T cell receptor beta chains listed next were all sequenced from one sample in a study of T cells in Graves' hyperthyroidism and ophthalmopathy. Amplification targeted TCR beta CDR3 regions from RNA transcripts. Researchers ran a first-round RT-PCR on the TCR CDR3 using the HTBI primer set. TCRdb independently ran MiXCR on the multiplex PCR reads; one entry per CDR3 protein. This table has 650,000 to 800,000 distinct CDR3 sequences, 40% to 55% appearing once. Sequenced material: peripheral blood or thyroid tissue (not recorded which). The receptors shown here come from an adult man with Graves' disease, either hyperthyroidism or ophthalmopathy (not recorded which).

The chain joins TRBV20-1 to TRBJ1-2; weak D call: TRBD1 (6 bases). The CDR3 totals 14 residues. The germline gives CDR1 DFQATT, CDR2 SNEGSKA (reference sequence). The V end was cut by 8 bases, the J end by 8 bases, with 24 bases between. The CDR3: CSTYGMAGVDGYTF. The DNA of the CDR3 is TGCAGTACCTACGGGATGGCAGGGGTTGACGGCTACACCTTC.

This clonotype was picked up many times. The gene calls are TRBV2 and TRBJ2-7; D might be TRBD1 or TRBD2, each matching 5 bases. The CDR3 loop spans 12 amino acids. Germline CDR1 reads SNHLY; CDR2 reads FYNNEI. Trimming took 7 bases from V and 5 from J, leaving 12 bases between them. The CDR3 nucleotides are TGTGCCAGCAATCGAGGGGTTAACGAGCAGTACTTC. It encodes CASNRGVNEQYF. Variable domain in full (rest from reference TRBV2 and TRBJ2-7): EPEVTQTPSHQVTQMGQEVILRCVPISNHLYFYWYRQILGQKVEFLVSFYNNEISEKSEIFDDQFSVERPDGSNFTLKIRSTKLEDSAMYFCASNRGVNEQYFGPGTRLTVT.

On this clonotype: It may be a read error: a sequence one base away is much more abundant. The chain has TRBV11-1 and TRBJ1-2, with a weak D call TRBD1 (6 bases). The CDR3 runs to 12 residues. V dropped 5 bases and J dropped 6 bases, with 10 bases sitting between them. Germline CDR1 SGHAT, CDR2 FQDESV (reference sequence). The CDR3 coding sequence is TGTGCCAGCAGCCCGGGACACAATGGCTACACCTTC. This sequence encodes CASSPGHNGYTF. The full variable domain, in which reference TRBV11-1 and TRBJ1-2 provide the parts outside the CDR3, is EAEVAQSPRYKITEKSQAVAFWCDPISGHATLYWYRQILGQGPELLVQFQDESVVDDSQLPKDRFSAERLKGVDSTLKIQPAELGDSAMYLCASSPGHNGYTFGSGTRLTVV.

This clonotype showed up many times. The genes are TRBV2 and TRBJ1-5, with TRBD1 as a possible D gene (6 bases). This CDR3 is 16 amino acids long. With 3 bases removed from V and 3 bases from J, the gap between germline ends came to 15 bases. Germline V gene sequence: CDR1 SNHLY, CDR2 FYNNEI. Here the CDR3 DNA reads TGTGCCAGCAGTGACGGTTACGGGGGCCTCAATCAGCCCCAGCATTTT. Protein sequence: CASSDGYGGLNQPQHF.

About this clonotype itself: Mismatch with germline at one junction end may stem from a read error. The chain has TRBV7-2 and TRBJ1-2; TRBD1 matches 7 bases. CDR1 is SGHTA and CDR2 is FQGNSA in the germline V gene. This CDR3 is built from 15 residues. CDR3 in amino acids: CASSLGTVTAYGYTF. CDR3 coding DNA: TGTGCCAGCAGTTTAGGGACAGTGACAGCCTATGGCTACACCTTC.

This clonotype occurred once. One end of the junction does not line up with germline, which may come from a read error. The V gene is TRBV6-5, the J gene TRBJ1-1; no reliable D call. Looked up from germline, CDR1 is MNHEY and CDR2 is SVGAGI. The CDR3 covers 14 residues. CDR3 nucleotide sequence: TGTGCCATCAGTTACGGGGTGGCGGGCACTGAAGCTTTCTTT. Protein sequence: CAISYGVAGTEAFF.

This chain joins TRBV7-8 and TRBJ2-7; 8 nucleotides align to TRBD1. Germline values: CDR1 SGHVS, CDR2 FQNEAQ. J gave up 4 bases and V 8 bases, and 10 bases lay outside the gene matches. There are 14 residues in the CDR3. CDR3 nucleotide sequence: TGTGCCAGCGGCCCTCTCCAGGGGGCTTACGAGCAGTACTTC. Protein product: CASGPLQGAYEQYF.

This clonotype showed up many times. The V gene is TRBV10-2, the J gene TRBJ1-2; 7 nucleotides line up with TRBD1. In germline, CDR1 is WSHSY, CDR2 SAAADI. The V and J ends lost 0 bases and 4 bases, in that order; junction bases with no gene match: 5. The CDR3 consists of 15 residues. For the CDR3, the DNA is TGCGCCAGCAGTGAGTCAGGGGGCGCGGGCTATGGCTACACCTTC. This encodes CASSESGGAGYGYTF.

The V gene is TRBV2, the J gene TRBJ2-7, with D possibly TRBD2 on 5 matching bases. CDR3 size: 15 residues. The V and J ends lost 2 bases and 2 bases respectively, with 13 bases between them. Germline CDR1 SNHLY, CDR2 FYNNEI. CDR3 amino acids: CASSESVGSTYEQYF. CDR3 nucleotide sequence: TGTGCCAGCAGTGAATCGGTAGGGAGTACCTACGAGCAGTACTTC. Based on the CDR3 plus reference TRBV2 and TRBJ2-7, the full variable domain is EPEVTQTPSHQVTQMGQEVILRCVPISNHLYFYWYRQILGQKVEFLVSFYNNEISEKSEIFDDQFSVERPDGSNFTLKIRSTKLEDSAMYFCASSESVGSTYEQYFGPGTRLTVT.

The chain carries TRBV19 and TRBJ1-1; D gene ambiguous. Germline assignment: CDR1 LNHDA and CDR2 SQIVND (reference sequence). Trimming took off 4 bases at V and 9 bases at J, with 15 bases between the two ends. The CDR3 is made up of 13 amino acids. The DNA for the CDR3 is TGTGCCAGTAGTAGCGTGTCCGAGAGTAAAGCTTTCTTT. It is translated as CASSSVSESKAFF.

The chain uses TRBV11-2 and TRBJ1-1, with TRBD1 matching over 10 bases. There are 16 residues in the CDR3. V lost 5 bases, J lost 3 bases, and 9 bases stayed unmatched. Per germline, CDR1 SGHAT and CDR2 FQNNGV. The chain's CDR3 is CASSPGQGGSDTEAFF. CDR3 in DNA: TGTGCCAGCAGCCCCGGACAGGGGGGCTCTGACACTGAAGCTTTCTTT.

On this clonotype: A read error may be the cause here, since a much bigger clone is one base away. The chain carries TRBV6-1 and TRBJ1-4; D is unresolved. There are 14 residues in the CDR3. V lost 1 base and J 10 bases, leaving 13 bases between the germline ends. Looked up from germline, CDR1 is MNHNS and CDR2 is SASEGT. For the CDR3, the DNA is TGTGCCAGCAGTGAAGGGGGAGGCAGAGGAAAACTGTTTTTT. It is translated as CASSEGGGRGKLFF.

In the case of this clonotype: The junction differs from germline at one of its ends, possibly a read error. The chain uses TRBV7-6 and TRBJ1-5, with no clear D. CDR3 size: 14 residues. The germline gives CDR1 SGHVS, CDR2 FNYEAQ. The CDR3 nucleotides read TGTGCCAGCAGCTTATTAGGTAGCAATCAGCCCCGGCATTTT. This gives the protein CASSLLGSNQPRHF. Combining the CDR3 with reference TRBV7-6 and TRBJ1-5 gives the whole variable domain GAGVSQSPRYKVTKRGQDVALRCDPISGHVSLYWYRQALGQGPEFLTYFNYEAQQDKSGLPNDRFSAERPEGSISTLTIQRTEQRDSAMYRCASSLLGSNQPRHFGDGTRLSIL.

V and J are TRBV9 and TRBJ2-7; maybe TRBD2 (5 bases). V lost 4 bases and J 2 bases, leaving 16 bases between the germline ends. The germline V gene encodes CDR1 SGDLS and CDR2 YYNGEE. The CDR3 is 15 residues long. CDR3 in amino acids: CASSPSGFSAYEQYF. CDR3 coding DNA: TGTGCCAGCAGCCCGTCGGGGTTCTCGGCCTACGAGCAGTACTTC.

V and J are TRBV20-1 and TRBJ1-6, with 7 bases fitting TRBD1. The trim removed 0 bases at V and 9 bases at J, leaving 11 bases unmatched. Germline CDR1 is DFQATT and CDR2 is SNEGSKA (reference sequence). This CDR3 spans 16 amino acids. The CDR3 loop reads CSARDRVQGESSPLHF. Written as DNA, the CDR3 is TGCAGTGCTAGAGATAGGGTTCAGGGGGAGAGTTCACCCCTCCACTTT.

This clonotype appeared once. V gene TRBV10-3 combines with J gene TRBJ1-5; D is unclear. V lost 10 bases and J 11 bases, leaving 21 bases between the germline ends. This CDR3 is built from 13 residues. The germline CDR1 and CDR2 sequences are ENHRY and SYGVKD. The CDR3, as DNA: TGTGCCACCCGCCCGGGAGTAGGAAAGACCCAGCATTTT. This sequence encodes CATRPGVGKTQHF.

The chain has TRBV7-9 and TRBJ1-4; possibly TRBD1 for D (5 bases). This CDR3 has 16 amino acids. V lost 0 bases and J 5 bases, leaving 13 bases between the germline ends. Per germline, CDR1 SEHNR and CDR2 FQNEAQ (reference sequence). Here the CDR3 DNA reads TGTGCCAGCAGCTTAGCTACGGGGGTAGGAAATGAAAAACTGTTTTTT. Protein sequence: CASSLATGVGNEKLFF.

This chain connects TRBV7-9 to TRBJ1-2; weak D call: TRBD1 (5 bases). Deletions cut 6 bases from V and 6 bases from J, with 32 bases between. Germline assignment: CDR1 SEHNR and CDR2 FQNEAQ (reference sequence). The CDR3 sequence is 19 residues long. CDR3 in amino acids: CASRTSPLAGPAQGHGYTF. In DNA, the CDR3 is TGTGCCAGCAGAACCTCCCCCTTGGCAGGGCCAGCGCAAGGGCATGGCTACACCTTC.

This clonotype appeared many times. This chain joins TRBV29-1 and TRBJ1-5, with a possible D match to TRBD1 (6 bases). This CDR3 is built from 13 residues. Germline CDR1 SQVTM, CDR2 ANQGSEA. Trimming shortened V by 7 bases and J by 3 bases, and 13 bases separated the two germline ends. The CDR3, as DNA: TGCAGCGCCTTGGCAGGGGTCAATCAGCCCCAGCATTTT. Translating it yields CSALAGVNQPQHF.

This clonotype was recorded at least ten times. CDR3 nucleotides: TGTGCCAGCTCATCCCTACAGGGCACTGAAGCTTTCTTT. Its protein product is CASSSLQGTEAFF. V and J are TRBV2 and TRBJ1-1; the D gene is possibly TRBD1 (6 bases). This CDR3 has 13 amino acids. Between the trimmed V and J ends, which lost 8 bases and 4 bases, there was a span of 14 bases. CDR1 and CDR2 (germline): SNHLY, FYNNEI.

The V gene is TRBV7-2, the J gene TRBJ1-1, with D unresolved. Looked up from germline, CDR1 is SGHTA and CDR2 is FQGNSA. The CDR3 is 13 amino acids. With 4 bases removed from V and 5 bases from J, the gap between germline ends came to 11 bases. In nucleotides, the CDR3 is TGTGCCAGCAGCTCGCTAGGGATAACTGAAGCTTTCTTT. Protein: CASSSLGITEAFF. The full variable domain, its missing parts supplied by reference TRBV7-2 and TRBJ1-1, is GAGVSQSPSNKVTEKGKDVELRCDPISGHTALYWYRQSLGQGLEFLIYFQGNSAPDKSGLPSDRFSAERTGGSVSTLTIQRTQQEDSAVYLCASSSLGITEAFFGQGTRLTVV.

As concerns this clonotype: A read error is likely, as this CDR3 ends without the conserved phenylalanine or tryptophan. The DNA is omitted, as the CDR3 cannot be located on it reliably, and the CDR3 follows TCRdb's listing. The CDR3 sequence is CASSPTGVG. V and J are TRBV6-5 and TRBJ2-7; the tabulated D call, TRBD2, remains unverified against the DNA. The CDR3 length is 9 residues, termini included. Germline assignment: CDR1 MNHEY and CDR2 SVGAGI.

The J gene is TRBJ1-4, the V gene TRBV5-1, with D perhaps matching TRBD1 (5 bases). This CDR3 has 14 amino acids. CDR1 SGHRS and CDR2 YFSETQ come from the germline V gene. The V and J ends lost 3 bases and 2 bases respectively, with 8 bases between them. In DNA, the CDR3 is TGCGCCAGCAGCTCGGGACTCACTAATGAAAAACTGTTTTTT. Translated: CASSSGLTNEKLFF.

This clonotype was detected many times. This rearrangement joins TRBV7-9 to TRBJ2-7; D gene ambiguous. Looked up from germline, CDR1 is SEHNR and CDR2 is FQNEAQ (reference sequence). The CDR3 sequence is 12 residues long. Trimming shortened V by 5 bases and J by 6 bases, and 11 bases separated the two germline ends. The CDR3 DNA follows: TGTGCCAGCAGCCGCGACGGGTTCGAGCAGTACTTC. Protein: CASSRDGFEQYF.